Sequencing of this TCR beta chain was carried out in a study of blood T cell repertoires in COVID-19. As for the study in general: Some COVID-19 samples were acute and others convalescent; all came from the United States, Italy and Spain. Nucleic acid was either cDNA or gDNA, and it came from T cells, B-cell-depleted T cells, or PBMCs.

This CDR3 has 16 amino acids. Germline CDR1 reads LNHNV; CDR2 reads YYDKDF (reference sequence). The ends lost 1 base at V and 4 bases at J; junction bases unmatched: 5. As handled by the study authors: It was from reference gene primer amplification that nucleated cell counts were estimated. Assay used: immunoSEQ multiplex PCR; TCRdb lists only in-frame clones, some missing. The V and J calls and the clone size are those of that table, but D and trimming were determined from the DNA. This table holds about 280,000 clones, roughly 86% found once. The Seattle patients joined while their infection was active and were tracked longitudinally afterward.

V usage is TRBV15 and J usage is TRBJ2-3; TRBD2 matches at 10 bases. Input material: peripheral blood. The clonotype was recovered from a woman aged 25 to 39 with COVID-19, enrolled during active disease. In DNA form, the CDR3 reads TGTGCCACCAGCAGAGTTTCTAGCGGGGGCGCAGATACGCAGTATTTT. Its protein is CATSRVSSGGADTQYF.